The T cell receptor (beta chain) described here comes from a study of cytomegalovirus exposure and HLA in healthy donors. Trimming removed 0 bases at V and 7 bases at J, with 13 bases between. The CDR3 is 15 residues long. In germline, CDR1 is MNHEY, CDR2 SVGAGI. Sequencing used immunoSEQ multiplex PCR; TCRdb keeps in-frame clones, though not all of them. The data contain about 140,000 clones, about 86% of them singletons. Sequenced input: PBMCs. The clonotype originates from a woman younger than 30 in good health and CMV-seropositive. The V gene is TRBV6-5, the J gene TRBJ1-5; D is uncertain. The CDR3 DNA reads TGTGCCAGCAGTTACTCGAGAGGGAGTTACCAGCCCCAGCATTTT. This encodes CASSYSRGSYQPQHF.